This T cell receptor beta chain was retrieved from a study of blood T cell repertoires in COVID-19 (TCRdb year 2020). General notes on the study: Collaborator samples came from the United States, Italy and Spain and covered acute and convalescent phases of COVID-19. The sample metadata nearly always contained a de-identified subject ID, COVID-19 status, age in years and sex. The dataset comprised deeply sampled blood TCRbeta repertoires from subjects exposed to, actively infected with, or recovered from COVID-19. Samples were obtained from the ongoing ImmuneRACE study (first 160 participants) and from approximately 1,200 subjects provided by 6 global collaborators. The prospective study material was composed of cDNA or gDNA derived from T cells, B-cell-depleted T cells, or PBMCs. HLA class I and class II types, where available, came from metadata supplied by the sample provider rather than from assay-based typing. A freely available public database, intended as a resource for researchers studying the immune response to SARS-CoV-2, is where the repertoires were released. Results the study describes overall, beyond this receptor: Clinical and demographic metadata were provided uncurated, with the amount varying by source and participant.

In Seattle, one collaborating source enrolled patients while the infection was active and tracked those patients longitudinally over the course of disease. The collaborating institutions used their own protocols to collect whole blood in K2EDTA tubes. For TCRbeta analysis, collaborators shipped samples in one of three forms: frozen whole blood, isolated PBMCs, or DNA extracted from either of those sample types. This clone was picked up a small number of times. It has no known antigen specificity. No much larger clone is present one base from it, and per-base qualities are unavailable. The immunoSEQ Assay, a bias-controlled multiplex PCR, was used to amplify TCRbeta CDR3 regions from genomic DNA. Regarding the original processing steps: Within the assay, amplification of reference gene primers was used to estimate how many nucleated cells each sample contained. Sequence reads were collapsed and filtered to measure the absolute abundance of every unique TCRbeta CDR3 rearrangement. For each sample, productive Simpson clonality was calculated as the square root of Simpson's diversity index over productive rearrangements. This immuneACCESS table, as held by TCRdb, lists in-frame sequences with V and J called but not all clones. Of the missing ones, under half trace to an unresolved V gene in checked studies; the others have no known cause. V, J and clone size are those of that table, while D and trimming were read from the DNA. Within this sample are about 73,000 clones, with around 77% of them counted one time only. The top ten constitute approximately 2.3% of the sample.

The sequenced sample consisted of peripheral blood. The sequence derives from a man between 65 and 85 years old with COVID-19, enrolled during active disease.

The nucleotide sequence reads TGTGCCAGTAACAGGCTTGGCGCTAATGAAAAACTGTTTTTT. The resulting protein is CASNRLGANEKLFF. The rearranged chain carries TRBV19 and TRBJ1-4, with a tentative D gene TRBD1 over 5 matching bases. The germline V gene (reference sequence) supplies CDR1 LNHDA and CDR2 SQIVND. Deletion took 7 bases off V and 3 bases off J, with a span of 12 bases between the germline ends. The CDR3 spans 14 residues, from the cysteine through the phenylalanine. Only CDR3 DNA is held: 42 bases, read in frame from base 1.